The 20 T cell receptor beta chains listed next were all sequenced from one sample in a study of blood T cells in healthy people across ages. A second PCR, run for 7 to 11 cycles, used a sample-barcoded 5' primer plus a J-beta primer mix. TCRdb re-called the 5' RACE reads with MiXCR, one entry per CDR3 protein. The data contain approximately 780,000 distinct CDR3 sequences, roughly 26% of them seen just once; the ten biggest clones take up 3%. These data were also filed under a second study, of T cells of mothers and their children.

The specimen was blood. The receptors come from a boy between 10 and 17 years old in good health.

The V and J genes are TRBV7-3 and TRBJ2-3; TRBD2 might be the D (6 bases). V gave up 5 bases and J gave up 7 bases, with 16 bases separating them. The germline CDR1 and CDR2 sequences are SGHTA and FQGTGA. The CDR3 totals 14 residues. In DNA, the CDR3 is TGTGCCAGCAGCGGGACTGCCGGAGGCAATACGCAGTATTTT. The encoded protein is CASSGTAGGNTQYF. Filled out from reference TRBV7-3 and TRBJ2-3, the complete variable domain reads GAGVSQTPSNKVTEKGKYVELRCDPISGHTALYWYRQSLGQGPEFLIYFQGTGAADDSGLPNDRFFAVRPEGSVSTLKIQRTERGDSAVYLCASSGTAGGNTQYFGPGTRLTVL.

This chain connects TRBV6-5 to TRBJ2-7, with 9 bases identical to TRBD1. CDR1 is MNHEY and CDR2 is SVGAGI in the germline V gene. V gave up 3 bases and J gave up 4 bases; unmatched junction bases: 10. The CDR3 loop spans 16 amino acids. CDR3 nucleotide sequence: TGTGCCAGCAGTTATGGTCGAACAGGGGGCCAGTACGAGCAGTACTTC. Translation gives CASSYGRTGGQYEQYF.

This clonotype was counted a few times. The CDR3 DNA is TGCGCCAGCAGCCACAGGGAGAATCGTGGTATGATCCTAGACGAGAACATTCAGTACTTC. It yields the protein CASSHRENRGMILDENIQYF. This sequence joins TRBV5-1 and TRBJ2-4, with a weak D call TRBD1 (6 bases). Trimming left V 4 bases short and J 7 bases short, with 33 bases between. This CDR3 comprises 20 residues. The germline gives CDR1 SGHRS, CDR2 YFSETQ.

This clonotype was seen a handful of times. At one end the junction does not follow the germline gene, possibly because of a read error. The rearrangement joins TRBV20-1 to TRBJ2-3, with 8 bases that match TRBD2. Germline values: CDR1 DFQATT, CDR2 SNEGSKA (reference sequence). The CDR3 runs to 13 residues. CDR3 bases: TGCAGTGCTAGCGGGGGGGCCCCCGATACGCGGTATTTT. It specifies CSASGGAPDTRYF.

This clonotype was observed a handful of times. This chain uses TRBV27 with TRBJ1-4; tentative D call: TRBD1 (6 bases). Germline CDR1 is MNHEY and CDR2 is SMNVEV (reference sequence). The CDR3 sequence is 15 residues long. Trimming shortened V by 7 bases and J by 8 bases, and 20 bases separated the two germline ends. The CDR3 is CASTTNRAALEKLFF. The CDR3 nucleotides read TGTGCCAGCACTACAAACAGGGCTGCCTTGGAAAAACTGTTTTTT.

This chain links TRBV27 with TRBJ2-1; tentatively, D is TRBD2 (6 bases). V lost 3 bases and J lost 6, with 12 bases in between. Germline V gene data show CDR1 as MNHEY and CDR2 as SMNVEV (reference sequence). The CDR3 sequence is 14 residues long. Written as DNA, the CDR3 is TGTGCCAGCAGTTTCAGGACTATATTCAATGAGCAGTTCTTC. This encodes CASSFRTIFNEQFF.

This chain joins TRBV20-1 and TRBJ2-3, with 8 bases fitting TRBD2. The CDR3 length is 18 residues. V gave up 0 bases and J gave up 3 bases; unmatched junction bases: 14. CDR1 DFQATT and CDR2 SNEGSKA come from the germline V gene (reference sequence). CDR3 DNA sequence: TGCAGTGCTAGAGATCTCGGAGTAGCGGGGTCCGGGACAGATACGCAGTATTTT. Translating it yields CSARDLGVAGSGTDTQYF.

In its sample, this clonotype was seen a few times. The rearrangement joins TRBV7-9 to TRBJ1-4; a weak D match, TRBD1 (5 bases). Trimming took off 5 bases at V and 8 bases at J, with 18 bases between the two ends. This CDR3 comprises 15 residues. CDR1 and CDR2 from the germline V gene are SEHNR and FQNEAQ (reference sequence). This CDR3 reads CASSGGGRGMEKLFF. The CDR3 DNA follows: TGTGCCAGCAGCGGGGGTGGGAGGGGAATGGAAAAACTGTTTTTT.

This clonotype was counted between two and nine times. This chain links TRBV7-3 with TRBJ2-3; 8 bases line up with TRBD2. CDR1 is SGHTA and CDR2 is FQGTGA in the germline V gene. The V and J ends lost 4 bases and 1 base, in that order; junction bases with no gene match: 7. The CDR3 sequence is 16 residues long. The CDR3 is CASSSARRGGTDTQYF. The CDR3 DNA is TGTGCCAGCAGCTCGGCGAGGCGGGGGGGCACAGATACGCAGTATTTT. The full variable domain, rest sourced from reference TRBV7-3 and TRBJ2-3, is GAGVSQTPSNKVTEKGKYVELRCDPISGHTALYWYRQSLGQGPEFLIYFQGTGAADDSGLPNDRFFAVRPEGSVSTLKIQRTERGDSAVYLCASSSARRGGTDTQYFGPGTRLTVL.

V gene TRBV5-1 combines with J gene TRBJ2-4, with 8 nucleotides matching TRBD1. This CDR3 is built from 16 residues. V lost 5 bases and J lost 1; bases outside the gene matches: 8. Germline CDR1 is SGHRS and CDR2 is YFSETQ. CDR3 bases: TGCGCCAGCAGACTTACAGGGGGTTCTGCCAAAAACATTCAGTACTTC. Protein: CASRLTGGSAKNIQYF.

The chain links TRBV5-1 to TRBJ2-5; D is unresolved. Trimming took off 1 base at V and 4 bases at J, with 11 bases between the two ends. Germline V gene lookup returns CDR1 SGHRS and CDR2 YFSETQ. The CDR3 length is 14 residues. CDR3 region: CASSLPPMGETQYF. The CDR3 DNA sequence: TGCGCCAGCAGCTTGCCCCCGATGGGAGAGACCCAGTACTTC.

V and J are TRBV2 and TRBJ1-4; TRBD1 is a possible D gene (5 bases). From germline, CDR1 is SNHLY and CDR2 FYNNEI. The CDR3 is 14 residues long. V was shortened by 2 bases and J by 6 bases, with 10 bases between the two germline ends. The CDR3 nucleotides are TGTGCCAGCAGTGAACTGGGGCTGGATGAAAAACTGTTTTTT. It specifies CASSELGLDEKLFF.

There are a few counts of this clonotype. The chain carries TRBV6-5 and TRBJ1-3, with 7 bases fitting TRBD1. Germline assignment: CDR1 MNHEY and CDR2 SVGAGI. This CDR3 is 14 amino acids long. The ends lost 5 bases at V and 3 bases at J; junction bases unmatched: 4. The CDR3 loop reads CASSVGTVGNTIYF. In nucleotides, the CDR3 is TGTGCCAGCAGTGTCGGGACAGTTGGAAACACCATATATTTT.

J is TRBJ2-5 and V is TRBV5-1; TRBD1 matches at 8 bases. Germline V gene sequence: CDR1 SGHRS, CDR2 YFSETQ. The CDR3 is 16 residues long. J was trimmed by 6 bases and V by 0 bases; bases with no gene match: 10. The CDR3 coding sequence is TGCGCCAGCAGCTTGGTTCGGACAGGGAAGGAAAAGACCCAGTACTTC. Amino acid sequence: CASSLVRTGKEKTQYF.

This clonotype has more than one count but fewer than ten. The V and J genes are TRBV5-1 and TRBJ1-5, with 12 bases fitting TRBD1. Per germline, CDR1 SGHRS and CDR2 YFSETQ. CDR3 length: 17 residues. V shed 4 bases and J 2 bases; nucleotides not matched to a gene: 7. The CDR3 region has the DNA TGCGCCAGCAGCCCGGGGACAGGGGGCTGGCGCAATCAGCCCCAGCATTTT. Translating it yields CASSPGTGGWRNQPQHF.

The rearrangement joins TRBV11-2 to TRBJ2-5, with 12 positions matching TRBD2. The CDR3 sequence is 16 residues long. Germline loops: CDR1 SGHAT, CDR2 FQNNGV. After removal of 5 bases from V and 5 bases from J, the junction contained 9 bases not matched to a gene. The CDR3 loop reads CASSVRLAGAVETQYF. The DNA of the CDR3 is TGTGCCAGCAGCGTTAGACTAGCGGGGGCGGTGGAGACCCAGTACTTC.

This clonotype was seen a handful of times. V is TRBV9 and J is TRBJ2-4; D not certain. Trimming pared 4 bases from V and 3 bases from J, leaving 20 bases between. CDR3 size: 17 residues. Per germline, CDR1 SGDLS and CDR2 YYNGEE. The CDR3 region is CASSRPPSAFGKNIQYF. CDR3 coding DNA: TGTGCCAGCAGCCGACCACCTAGTGCCTTTGGCAAAAACATTCAGTACTTC. The full variable domain, completed using reference TRBV9 and TRBJ2-4, is DSGVTQTPKHLITATGQRVTLRCSPRSGDLSVYWYQQSLDQGLQFLIQYYNGEERAKGNILERFSAQQFPDLHSELNLSSLELGDSALYFCASSRPPSAFGKNIQYFGAGTRLSVL.

This clonotype was counted only a few times. CDR3 nucleotide sequence: TGTGCCAGCAGCTTAGGCTGGTCTTACGAGCAGTACTTC. Translating gives CASSLGWSYEQYF. This rearrangement joins TRBV7-9 to TRBJ2-7; D not certain. V lost 1 base to trimming and J lost 4 bases, with 8 bases between them. This CDR3 has 13 amino acids. CDR1 and CDR2 (germline): SEHNR, FQNEAQ (reference sequence). Using reference TRBV7-9 and TRBJ2-7 for the parts outside the CDR3, the full variable domain is DTGVSQNPRHKITKRGQNVTFRCDPISEHNRLYWYRQTLGQGPEFLTYFQNEAQLEKSRLLSDRFSAERPKGSFSTLEIQRTEQGDSAMYLCASSLGWSYEQYFGPGTRLTVT.

The sample holds a few counts of this clonotype. The rearrangement joins TRBV6-4 to TRBJ2-3; TRBD2 matches at 11 bases. V lost 0 bases to trimming and J lost 2 bases; unmatched junction nucleotides: 1. Germline CDR1 MRHNA, CDR2 SNTAGT. The CDR3 contains 16 residues. CDR3 protein: CASSDSSGRATDTQYF. DNA for the CDR3: TGTGCCAGCAGTGACTCTAGCGGGAGGGCCACAGATACGCAGTATTTT.

V is TRBV13 and J is TRBJ2-5; TRBD2 agrees at 9 bases. Trimming took 2 bases from V and 5 from J; bases not matched to a gene: 15. Germline V gives CDR1 PRHDT, CDR2 FYEKMQ (reference sequence). This CDR3 has 18 amino acids. This CDR3 is CASSLSTRGLAGEETQYF. The CDR3 DNA reads as TGTGCCAGCAGCTTATCCACCCGGGGCTTAGCGGGGGAGGAGACCCAGTACTTC.